This record looks at one T cell receptor beta chain sequence and its context. This sample was included in a study of cytomegalovirus exposure and HLA in healthy donors. The study ran its PCR with 60 Vbeta and 13 Jbeta primers. Profiled with immunoSEQ multiplex PCR; TCRdb holds only in-frame clones, not every one. This sample yields some 180,000 clones, of which about 77% are seen a single time; roughly 2.5% belongs to the top ten. Between the trimmed V and J ends, which lost 10 bases and 4 bases, there was a span of 11 bases. From germline, CDR1 is ENHRY and CDR2 SYGVKD. The CDR3 is 11 residues long. The TCR comes from a woman aged 25 to 39 in good health and CMV-seropositive. The sample was PBMCs. The chain combines TRBV10-3 with TRBJ2-7; TRBD2 might be the D (6 bases). The CDR3 region is CASLGGYEQYF. Here the CDR3 DNA reads TGTGCCAGCCTCGGGGGATACGAGCAGTACTTC.